This entry features one T cell receptor (beta chain) sequence. What this receptor recognizes is not known. Library construction relied on 5' RACE. Each TCR library was prepared from 3,000 to 4,500 ng of total RNA. For each sample, cDNA was synthesized in eight separate reactions using SMARTScribe reverse transcriptase. Unique molecular identifiers containing a 6-nucleotide sample barcode were introduced through template switching during cDNA synthesis. Two nested PCRs of roughly 16 and 10 cycles amplified the TCRalpha and TCRbeta cDNA, and bead purification followed each PCR. Before amplification, the cDNA was treated with uracil DNA-glycosylase and purified using the QIAquick PCR purification kit. In the second PCR, Illumina TruSeq-compatible adapters and sample-specific barcodes were added. TapeStation and Qubit were used to check library quality and concentration, and 5 ng of each library was pooled. Pooled libraries were sequenced on an Illumina HiSeq2500 single-index Rapid Run with 2 x 100 bp reads and custom sequencing primers. The authors' analysis ran thus. MiGEC version 1.2.6 was used for UMI-based consensus assembly, which corrected PCR and sequencing errors. MiXCR version 2.1.1 was used for V(D)J alignment, clonotype assembly and CDR3 extraction. To normalise gene usage, clonotype sharing and MAIT/NKT TCR abundance, the top 1000, 10 000 and 20 000 clonotypes in each sample were analysed. Diversity was computed as the inverse Simpson index with the vegan R package after downsampling to 27 000 UMIs. Paired Mann-Whitney U tests were applied to discordant twin pairs, and Benjamini-Hochberg correction was used for multiple testing. The reads went through TCRdb reprocessing, and each CDR3 protein sequence gets one entry with no DNA. TCRdb's processing, not the authors' own work, is the source of the V and J calls. This specimen's table enumerates about 160,000 distinct CDR3 sequences. The ten largest clones represent 2% to 2.5% of the sample.

An approximately 2.5 ml peripheral blood sample was drawn into PAXgene tubes per donor and stored at -80°C. Without any T cell sorting, total RNA was extracted from whole blood using the PAXgene blood miRNA kit on an automated QIAcube. Peripheral blood from monozygotic twin pairs, either concordant or discordant for inflammatory bowel disease, underwent deep TCRalpha and TCRbeta repertoire profiling that used unique molecular barcoding. Smoking habits were recorded for all twin pairs, with individuals classified as current, former or never smokers. The sample originates from a study of monozygotic twins with inflammatory bowel disease (dated by TCRdb to about 2019). Looking at the study overall: A total of 28 monozygotic twin pairs were included in the full study, comprising nine German pairs (four IBD-concordant, five IBD-discordant) and 19 IBD-discordant Danish pairs. Disease-associated traits were sought mainly through comparisons between IBD patients and their genetically identical healthy co-twins within discordant pairs. Each individual had, on average, about 151 000 unique TCRalpha sequences and 181 000 unique TCRbeta sequences available for analysis. Overall study results and their limits: Concordant and discordant twins showed no difference in repertoire similarity, possibly because of limited statistical power. No single strong signal or clonotype linked to IBD turned up in the results, so the idea that one exists was not supported. Distinction between different T cell subtypes could not be achieved in the analysis. Measured by the inverse Simpson index, TCRbeta repertoire diversity was lower in IBD patients than in their healthy co-twins. Compared with healthy twins, IBD patients had fewer clonotypes in common with other individuals, a difference most pronounced in patients showing signs of disease activity. Differing immunosuppressive treatments among patients may have added background noise and inter-individual variability to the repertoires.

As encoded in the germline V gene (reference sequence), CDR1 is LGHDT while CDR2 is YNNKEL. Counted from cysteine to phenylalanine, this CDR3 has 15 amino acids. No DNA has been recorded. This sequence originates from a human donor with ulcerative colitis or Crohn's disease, or a healthy co-twin of an affected twin (not recorded which). This receptor chain uses TRBV3-1 and TRBJ2-3; as DNA is missing, the TRBD2 call by TCRdb cannot be tested. The sequencing sample was made of blood. CDR3 loop: CASSSSAGASDTQYF.